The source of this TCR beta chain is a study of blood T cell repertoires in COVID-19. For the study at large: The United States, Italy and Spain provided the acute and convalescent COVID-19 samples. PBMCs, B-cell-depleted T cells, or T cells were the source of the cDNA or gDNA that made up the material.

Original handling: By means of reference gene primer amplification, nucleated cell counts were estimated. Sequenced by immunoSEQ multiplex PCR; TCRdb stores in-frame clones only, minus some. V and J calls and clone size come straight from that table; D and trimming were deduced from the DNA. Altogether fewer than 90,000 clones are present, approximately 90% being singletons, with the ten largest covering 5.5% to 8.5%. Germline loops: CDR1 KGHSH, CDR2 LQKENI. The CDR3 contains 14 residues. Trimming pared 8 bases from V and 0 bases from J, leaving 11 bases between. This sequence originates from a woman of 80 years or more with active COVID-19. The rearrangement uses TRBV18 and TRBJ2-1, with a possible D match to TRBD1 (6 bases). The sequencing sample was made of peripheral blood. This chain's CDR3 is CASTGQLSYNEQFF. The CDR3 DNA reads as TGTGCCAGCACAGGACAGCTCTCCTACAATGAGCAGTTCTTC. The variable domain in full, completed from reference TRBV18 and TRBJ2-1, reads NAGVMQNPRHLVRRRGQEARLRCSPMKGHSHVYWYRQLPEEGLKFMVYLQKENIIDESGMPKERFSAEFPKEGPSILRIQQVVRGDSAAYFCASTGQLSYNEQFFGPGTRLTVL.